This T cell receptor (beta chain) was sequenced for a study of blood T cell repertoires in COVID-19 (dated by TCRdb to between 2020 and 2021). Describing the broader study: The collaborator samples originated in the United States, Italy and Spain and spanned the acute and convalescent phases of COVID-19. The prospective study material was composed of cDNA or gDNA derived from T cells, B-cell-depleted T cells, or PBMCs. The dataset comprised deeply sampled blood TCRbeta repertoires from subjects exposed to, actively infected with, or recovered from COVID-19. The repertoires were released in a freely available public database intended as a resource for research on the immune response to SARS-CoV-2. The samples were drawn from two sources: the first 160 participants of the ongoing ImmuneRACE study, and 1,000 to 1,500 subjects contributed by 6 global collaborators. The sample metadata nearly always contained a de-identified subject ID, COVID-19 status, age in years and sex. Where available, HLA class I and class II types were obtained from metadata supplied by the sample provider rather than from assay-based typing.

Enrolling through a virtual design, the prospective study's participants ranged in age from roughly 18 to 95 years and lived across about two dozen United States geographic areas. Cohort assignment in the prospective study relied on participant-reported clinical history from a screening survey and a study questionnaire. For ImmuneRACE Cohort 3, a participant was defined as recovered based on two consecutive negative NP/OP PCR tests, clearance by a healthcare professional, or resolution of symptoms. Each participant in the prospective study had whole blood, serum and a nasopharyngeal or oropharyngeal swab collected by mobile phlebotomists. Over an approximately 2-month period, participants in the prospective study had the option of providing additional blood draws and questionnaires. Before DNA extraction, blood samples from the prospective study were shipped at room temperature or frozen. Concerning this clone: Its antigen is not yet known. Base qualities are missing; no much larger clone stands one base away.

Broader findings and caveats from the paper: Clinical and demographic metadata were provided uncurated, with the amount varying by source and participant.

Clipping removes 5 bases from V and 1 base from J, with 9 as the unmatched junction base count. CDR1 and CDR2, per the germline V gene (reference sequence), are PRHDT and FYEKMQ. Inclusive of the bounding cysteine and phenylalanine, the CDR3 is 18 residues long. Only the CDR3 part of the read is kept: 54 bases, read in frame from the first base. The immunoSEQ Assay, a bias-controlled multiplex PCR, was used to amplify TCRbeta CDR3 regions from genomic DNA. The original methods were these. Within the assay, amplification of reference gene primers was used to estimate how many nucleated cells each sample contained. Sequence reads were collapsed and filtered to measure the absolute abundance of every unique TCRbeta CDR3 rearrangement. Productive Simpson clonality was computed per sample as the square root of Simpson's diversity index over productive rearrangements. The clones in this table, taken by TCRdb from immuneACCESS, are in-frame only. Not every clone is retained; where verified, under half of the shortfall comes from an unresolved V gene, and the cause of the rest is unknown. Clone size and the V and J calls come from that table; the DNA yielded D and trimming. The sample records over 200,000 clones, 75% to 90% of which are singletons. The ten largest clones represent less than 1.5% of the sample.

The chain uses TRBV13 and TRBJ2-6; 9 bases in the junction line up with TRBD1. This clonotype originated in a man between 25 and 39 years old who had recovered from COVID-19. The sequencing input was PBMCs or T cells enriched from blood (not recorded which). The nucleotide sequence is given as TGTGCCAGCAGCCAGGAGGGACAGGGACTTTCTGGGGCCAACGTCCTGACTTTC. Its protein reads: CASSQEGQGLSGANVLTF.